This TCR beta chain appears in the sequencing data of a study of blood T cell repertoires in COVID-19. Turning to the study itself: Samples came from the United States, Italy and Spain, spanning acute and convalescent COVID-19.

The table came from immunoSEQ multiplex PCR; TCRdb's copy has only in-frame clones and leaves some out. The sample has 250,000 to 300,000 clones; approximately 82% are singletons. V lost 6 bases, J lost 5 bases, and 14 bases lay in between. The V gene's germline CDR1 is MNHEY and CDR2 SVGAGI. CDR3 length equals 15 residues. The sequence came from a man in his 60s who had recovered from COVID-19. The sequenced sample consisted of peripheral blood. The J gene is TRBJ1-6, the V gene TRBV6-5; TRBD1 might be the D (6 bases). CDR3: CASRPKQGNNSPLHF. The CDR3 DNA reads TGTGCCAGCAGACCAAAACAGGGAAATAATTCACCCCTCCACTTT.